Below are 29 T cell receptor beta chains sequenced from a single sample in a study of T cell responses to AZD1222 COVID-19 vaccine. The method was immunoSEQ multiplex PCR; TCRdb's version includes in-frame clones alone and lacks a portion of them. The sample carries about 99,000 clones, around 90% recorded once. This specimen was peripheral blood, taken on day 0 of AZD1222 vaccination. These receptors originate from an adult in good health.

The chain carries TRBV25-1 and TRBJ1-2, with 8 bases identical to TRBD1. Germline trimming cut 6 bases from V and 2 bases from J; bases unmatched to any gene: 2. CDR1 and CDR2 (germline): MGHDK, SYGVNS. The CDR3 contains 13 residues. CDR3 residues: CASRRQGNYGYTF. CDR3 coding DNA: TGTGCCAGCAGAAGACAGGGGAACTATGGCTACACCTTC.

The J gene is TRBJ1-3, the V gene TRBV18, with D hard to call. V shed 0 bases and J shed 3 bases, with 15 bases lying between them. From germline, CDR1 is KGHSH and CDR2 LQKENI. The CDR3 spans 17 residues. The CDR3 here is CASSPPNMVTGGNTIYF. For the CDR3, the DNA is TGTGCCAGCTCACCACCTAACATGGTTACCGGTGGAAACACCATATATTTT.

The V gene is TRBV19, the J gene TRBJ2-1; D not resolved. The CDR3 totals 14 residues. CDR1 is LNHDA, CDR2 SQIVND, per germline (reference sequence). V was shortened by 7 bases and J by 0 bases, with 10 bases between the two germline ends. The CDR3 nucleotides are TGTGCCAGTATTGGCCCCCGCTCCTACAATGAGCAGTTCTTC. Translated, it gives CASIGPRSYNEQFF.

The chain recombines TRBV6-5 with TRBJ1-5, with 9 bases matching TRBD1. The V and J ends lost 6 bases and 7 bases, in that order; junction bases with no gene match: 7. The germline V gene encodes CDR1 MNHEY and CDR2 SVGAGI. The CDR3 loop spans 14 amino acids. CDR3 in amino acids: CASSGDRASQPQHF. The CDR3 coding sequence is TGTGCCAGCAGCGGGGACAGGGCTAGCCAGCCCCAGCATTTT.

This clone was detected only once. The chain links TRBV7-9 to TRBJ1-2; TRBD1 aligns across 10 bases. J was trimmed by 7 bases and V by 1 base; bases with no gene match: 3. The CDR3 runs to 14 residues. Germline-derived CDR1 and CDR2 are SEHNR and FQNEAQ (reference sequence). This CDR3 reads CASSLGQGAGGYTF. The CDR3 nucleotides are TGTGCCAGCAGCTTAGGACAGGGGGCCGGTGGCTACACCTTC.

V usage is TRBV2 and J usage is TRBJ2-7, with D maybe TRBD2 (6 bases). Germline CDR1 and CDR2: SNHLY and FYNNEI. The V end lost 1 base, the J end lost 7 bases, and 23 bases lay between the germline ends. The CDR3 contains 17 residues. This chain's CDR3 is CASSEGERGGIGEEQYF. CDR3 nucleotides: TGTGCCAGCAGTGAAGGAGAAAGGGGAGGAATCGGTGAAGAGCAGTACTTC.

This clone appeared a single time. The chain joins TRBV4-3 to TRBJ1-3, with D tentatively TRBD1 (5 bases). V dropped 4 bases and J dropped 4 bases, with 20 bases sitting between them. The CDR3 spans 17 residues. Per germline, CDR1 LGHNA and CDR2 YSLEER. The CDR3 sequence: CASSLSNVVGVGNTIYF. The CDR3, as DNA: TGCGCCAGCAGCCTGTCAAATGTTGTGGGGGTAGGAAACACCATATATTTT.

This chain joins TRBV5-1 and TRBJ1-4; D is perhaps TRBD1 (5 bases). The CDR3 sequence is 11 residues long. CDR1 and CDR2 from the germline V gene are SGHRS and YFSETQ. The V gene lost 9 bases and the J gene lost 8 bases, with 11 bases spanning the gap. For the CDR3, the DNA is TGCGCCATGCAGGGAAACGAAAAACTGTTTTTT. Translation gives CAMQGNEKLFF.

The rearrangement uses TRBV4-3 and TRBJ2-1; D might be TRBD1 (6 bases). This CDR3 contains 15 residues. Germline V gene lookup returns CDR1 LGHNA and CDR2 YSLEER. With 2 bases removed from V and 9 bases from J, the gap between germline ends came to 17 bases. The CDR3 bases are TGCGCCAGCAGCCAACAACAGGGATATGGTGGTGAGCAGTTCTTC. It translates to CASSQQQGYGGEQFF.

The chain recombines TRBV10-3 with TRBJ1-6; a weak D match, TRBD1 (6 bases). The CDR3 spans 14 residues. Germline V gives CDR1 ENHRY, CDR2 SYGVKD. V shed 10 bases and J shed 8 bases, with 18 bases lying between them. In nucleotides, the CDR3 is TGTGCCACTGAATCGAGGAGGGGGGATTCACCCCTCCACTTT. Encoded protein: CATESRRGDSPLHF.

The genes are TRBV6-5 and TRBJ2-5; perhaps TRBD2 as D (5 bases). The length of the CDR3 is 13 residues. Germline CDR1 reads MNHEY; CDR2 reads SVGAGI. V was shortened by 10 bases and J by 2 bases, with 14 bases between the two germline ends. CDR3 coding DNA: TGTGCCATCCGGACTGGTATTCAAGAGACCCAGTACTTC. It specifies CAIRTGIQETQYF.

DNA for the CDR3: TGTGCCAGCAGTGAATGGGACGGGAACACTGAAGCTTTCTTT. Encoded protein: CASSEWDGNTEAFF. The chain links TRBV2 to TRBJ1-1, with TRBD1 as a possible D gene (5 bases). The CDR3 runs to 14 residues. The V end was cut by 2 bases, the J end by 1 base, with 8 bases between. Per germline, CDR1 SNHLY and CDR2 FYNNEI.

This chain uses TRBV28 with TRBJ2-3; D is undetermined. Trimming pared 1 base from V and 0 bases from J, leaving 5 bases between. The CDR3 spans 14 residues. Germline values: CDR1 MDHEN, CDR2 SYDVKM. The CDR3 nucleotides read TGTGCCAGCAGTTTATCTGATAGCACAGATACGCAGTATTTT. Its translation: CASSLSDSTDTQYF.

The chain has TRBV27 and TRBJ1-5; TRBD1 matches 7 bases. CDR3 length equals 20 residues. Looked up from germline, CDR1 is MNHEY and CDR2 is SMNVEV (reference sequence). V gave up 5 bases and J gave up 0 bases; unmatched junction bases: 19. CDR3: CASSPFLLRTGPNSNQPQHF. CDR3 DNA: TGTGCCAGCAGTCCTTTTCTACTCCGGACAGGACCAAATAGCAATCAGCCCCAGCATTTT.

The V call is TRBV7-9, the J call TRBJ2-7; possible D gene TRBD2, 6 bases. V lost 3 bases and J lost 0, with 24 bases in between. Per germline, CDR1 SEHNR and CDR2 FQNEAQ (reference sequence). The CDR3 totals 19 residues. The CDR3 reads CASSLVKVTGTLSSYEQYF. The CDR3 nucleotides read TGTGCCAGCAGCTTGGTCAAAGTAACCGGGACTCTTAGCTCCTACGAGCAGTACTTC.

DNA of the CDR3: TGCAGTGCTAGGGACGGATATGGCTACACCTTC. The encoded protein is CSARDGYGYTF. The genes are TRBV20-1 and TRBJ1-2; D uncertain. Germline V gene sequence: CDR1 DFQATT, CDR2 SNEGSKA (reference sequence). This CDR3 comprises 11 residues. Trimming left V 3 bases short and J 5 bases short, with 7 bases between.

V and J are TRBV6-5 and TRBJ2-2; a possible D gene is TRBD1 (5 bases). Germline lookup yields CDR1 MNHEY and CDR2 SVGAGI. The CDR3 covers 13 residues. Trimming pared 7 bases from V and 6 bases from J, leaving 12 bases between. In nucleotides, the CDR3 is TGTGCCAGCATTAAACAGGTTCCCGGGGAGCTGTTTTTT. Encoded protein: CASIKQVPGELFF.

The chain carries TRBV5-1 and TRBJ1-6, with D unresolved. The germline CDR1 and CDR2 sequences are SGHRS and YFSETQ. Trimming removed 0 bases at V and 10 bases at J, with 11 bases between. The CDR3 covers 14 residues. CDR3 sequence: CASSLEAGGSPLHF. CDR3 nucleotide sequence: TGCGCCAGCAGCTTGGAGGCAGGTGGATCACCCCTCCACTTT.

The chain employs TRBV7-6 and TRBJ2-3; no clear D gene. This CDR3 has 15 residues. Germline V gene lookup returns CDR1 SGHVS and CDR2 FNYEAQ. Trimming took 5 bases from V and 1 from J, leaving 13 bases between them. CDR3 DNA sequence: TGTGCCAGCAGCCGTACCCTAAGCGGCACAGATACGCAGTATTTT. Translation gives CASSRTLSGTDTQYF.

The CDR3 spells CASSQLGEGINTIYF. CDR3 DNA sequence: TGTGCCAGCAGCCAATTAGGCGAAGGAATAAACACCATATATTTT. The genes are TRBV3-1 (or the pseudogene TRBV3-2) and TRBJ1-3; D remains ambiguous. This CDR3 is 15 amino acids long. V dropped 2 bases and J dropped 6 bases, with 14 bases sitting between them. The germline gives CDR1 LGHDT, CDR2 YNNKEL (reference sequence).

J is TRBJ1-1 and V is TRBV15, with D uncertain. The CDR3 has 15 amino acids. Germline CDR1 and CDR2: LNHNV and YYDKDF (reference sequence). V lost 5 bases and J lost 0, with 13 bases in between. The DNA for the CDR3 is TGTGCCACCAGCCGTGGACGGATCCTGAACACTGAAGCTTTCTTT. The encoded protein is CATSRGRILNTEAFF. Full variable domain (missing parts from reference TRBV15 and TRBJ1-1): DAMVIQNPRYQVTQFGKPVTLSCSQTLNHNVMYWYQQKSSQAPKLLFHYYDKDFNNEADTPDNFQSRRPNTSFCFLDIRSPGLGDTAMYLCATSRGRILNTEAFFGQGTRLTVV.

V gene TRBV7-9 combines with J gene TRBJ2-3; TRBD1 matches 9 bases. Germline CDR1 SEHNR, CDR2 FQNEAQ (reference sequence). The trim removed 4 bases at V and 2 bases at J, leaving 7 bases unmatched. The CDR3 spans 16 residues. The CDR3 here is CASSSSDRGPTDTQYF. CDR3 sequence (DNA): TGTGCCAGCAGCTCGTCGGACAGGGGACCCACAGATACGCAGTATTTT.

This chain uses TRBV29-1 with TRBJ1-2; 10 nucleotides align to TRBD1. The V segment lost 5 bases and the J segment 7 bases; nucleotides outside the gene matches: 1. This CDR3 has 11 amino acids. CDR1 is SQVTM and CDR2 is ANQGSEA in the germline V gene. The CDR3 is CSVRTGGGYTF. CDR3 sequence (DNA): TGCAGCGTTAGGACAGGGGGTGGCTACACCTTC.

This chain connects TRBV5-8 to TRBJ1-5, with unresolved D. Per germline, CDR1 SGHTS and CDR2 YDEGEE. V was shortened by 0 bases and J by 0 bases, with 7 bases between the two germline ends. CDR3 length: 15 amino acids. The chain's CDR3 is CASSLGEGSNQPQHF. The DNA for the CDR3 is TGTGCCAGCAGCTTGGGAGAGGGTAGCAATCAGCCCCAGCATTTT.

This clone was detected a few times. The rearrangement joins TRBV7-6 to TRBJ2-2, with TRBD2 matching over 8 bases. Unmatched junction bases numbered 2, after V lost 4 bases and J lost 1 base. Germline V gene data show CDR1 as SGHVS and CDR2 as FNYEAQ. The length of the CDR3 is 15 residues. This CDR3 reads CASSSLAGNTGELFF. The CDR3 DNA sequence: TGTGCCAGCAGCTCCCTAGCGGGGAACACCGGGGAGCTGTTTTTT.

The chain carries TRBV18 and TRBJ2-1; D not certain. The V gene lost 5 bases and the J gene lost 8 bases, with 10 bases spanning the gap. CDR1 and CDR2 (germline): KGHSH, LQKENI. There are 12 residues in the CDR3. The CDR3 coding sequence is TGTGCCAGCTCATTATCCGGGTATGAGCAGTTCTTC. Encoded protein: CASSLSGYEQFF.

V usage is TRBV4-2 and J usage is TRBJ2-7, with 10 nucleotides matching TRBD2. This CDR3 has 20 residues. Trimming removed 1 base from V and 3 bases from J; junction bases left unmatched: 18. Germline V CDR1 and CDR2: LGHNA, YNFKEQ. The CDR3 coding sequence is TGTGCCAGCAGCCAAGCCCAGGGGTCGGTAGCGGGAGGTCTACACTACGAGCAGTACTTC. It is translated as CASSQAQGSVAGGLHYEQYF.

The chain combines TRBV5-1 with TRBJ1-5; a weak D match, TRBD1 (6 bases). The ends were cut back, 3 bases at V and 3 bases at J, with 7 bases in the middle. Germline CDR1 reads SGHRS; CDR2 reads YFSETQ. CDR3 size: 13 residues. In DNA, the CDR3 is TGCGCCAGCAGCTGGGACACCAATCAGCCCCAGCATTTT. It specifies CASSWDTNQPQHF.

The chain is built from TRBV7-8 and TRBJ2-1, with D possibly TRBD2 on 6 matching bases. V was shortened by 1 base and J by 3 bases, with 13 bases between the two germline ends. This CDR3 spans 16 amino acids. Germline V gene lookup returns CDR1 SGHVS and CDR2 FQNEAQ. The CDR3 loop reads CASSLDGAGGYNEQFF. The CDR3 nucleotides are TGTGCCAGCAGCTTAGATGGCGCCGGGGGCTACAATGAGCAGTTCTTC.